The present T cell receptor beta chain was sequenced within a study of brain T cells in children with intractable seizures (dated by TCRdb to the early 2020s). For the study in its entirety: Resected brain tissue from about 53 pediatric epilepsy surgery cases was initially screened for immune gene transcripts with a NanoString immunology panel. Among the roughly twelve selected surgery cases, eight also had pre-surgery blood sequenced, leaving four with brain tissue only.

The immunoSEQ assay was applied to genomic DNA to generate the TCR beta chain sequences. The study's processing was this. CDR3 sequences that did not begin with the conserved framework cysteine at position 104 were removed manually. Clonality was calculated as one minus the normalized Shannon's Diversity Index, with values ranging from 0 (maximal diversity) to 1 (oligoclonal). To check whether a given CDR3 had different frequencies in two samples, for example brain versus blood, chi-squared comparison-of-proportions tests were used. Public clonotypes were found by searching immuneACCESS, and the VDJdb browser was used to assess similarity to known antiviral clonotypes. The table comes from immuneACCESS by way of TCRdb, which keeps in-frame sequences with V and J called. Part of the clones is missing from these tables; in studies checked, under half for an unresolved V gene and the rest for unknown reasons. The V and J calls and clone size are taken from that table; D and trimming were inferred from the DNA. Here the sample has 300,000 to 400,000 clones; approximately 93% occur a single time. Jointly, the top ten make up around 5% of the sample.

As concerns this clone: The antigen it binds to is not known. No quality values exist for individual bases; no much larger clone is one base distant.

According to the study, the label for this sample's time point signals: blood from clinic visit 5 months post-surgery; TSC patient then seizure free. The surgery cases with the highest brain T cell transcript signatures were chosen for TCR beta chain sequencing of brain tissue, and also of blood when blood was available. Patients had been treated with at least one anti-epileptic drug before surgery. TCR-sequenced patients were children with drug-resistant epilepsy due to tuberous sclerosis complex, focal cortical dysplasia, Rasmussen encephalitis or hemimegalencephaly. Bulk genomic DNA was extracted from unsorted brain tissue and whole blood with the Monarch genomic DNA purification kit. Overall results and qualifications from the work: Because pre- and post-surgery blood were sequenced to different depths, clones absent from the pre-surgery sample may reflect undersampling. The patients' HCMV serostatus was not known, and viral specificity was inferred solely from CDR3 sequence similarity.

The sample was peripheral blood, taken 4 to 5 months after surgery. This TCR was sampled from a boy in the first two years of life with tuberous sclerosis and intractable seizures.

The CDR3 loop reads CASMQSGGENNEQFF. Read as DNA, the sequence is TGTGCCAGCATGCAAAGCGGGGGGGAAAACAATGAGCAGTTCTTC. The rearranged segments are TRBV6-5 and TRBJ2-1; TRBD2 agrees with 10 junctional bases. CDR1 MNHEY and CDR2 SVGAGI are derived from the germline V gene. The CDR3 goes from the cysteine to the phenylalanine over 15 residues. Only the CDR3 DNA stays, 45 bases, in frame from base 1. V is trimmed back by 7 bases and J by 5 bases, and the junction contains 8 bases that no gene match accounts for.